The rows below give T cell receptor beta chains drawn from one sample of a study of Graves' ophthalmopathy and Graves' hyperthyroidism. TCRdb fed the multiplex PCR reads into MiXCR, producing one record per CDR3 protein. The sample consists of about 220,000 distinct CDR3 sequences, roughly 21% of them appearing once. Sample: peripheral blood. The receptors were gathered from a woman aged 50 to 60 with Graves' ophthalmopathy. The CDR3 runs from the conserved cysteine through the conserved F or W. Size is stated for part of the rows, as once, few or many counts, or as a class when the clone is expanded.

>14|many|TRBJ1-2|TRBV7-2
CASRRTTGSYGYTF
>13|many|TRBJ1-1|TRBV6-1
CASSRKGAAEAFF
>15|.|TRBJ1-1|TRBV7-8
CASSRTGALNTEAFF
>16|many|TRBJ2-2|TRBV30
CAWRYPGLAGGGELFF
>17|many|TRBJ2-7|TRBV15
CATSRTPVALVRGEQYF
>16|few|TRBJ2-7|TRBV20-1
CSARDRLDADAYEQYF
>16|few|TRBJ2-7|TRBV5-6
CAISDGTSGFSYEQYF
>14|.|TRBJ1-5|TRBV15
CATSVYRDNQPQHF
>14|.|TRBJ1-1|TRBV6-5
CASSYLTGGTEAFF
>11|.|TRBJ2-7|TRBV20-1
CSAPSAYEQYF
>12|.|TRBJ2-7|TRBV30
CAFGTGSYEQYF